This TCR beta chain was retrieved from a study of beta chain features in type 1 diabetes. Study overall: Healthy donors resembled patients in age, gender and cell yields. Notes on the study in general: Diminished insertions and augmented deletions at VDJ junctions characterized type 1 diabetes patients. Shortening of TCRB CDR3s, moderate but significant, appeared in all four CD4+ subsets of Type 1 diabetes patients.

Naive, central memory, regulatory and stem cell-like memory cells within the CD4+ compartment were sorted using CD45RO/CCR7/CD25/CD127/CD95/CD27. Each sorted fraction was over 98% pure. The CDR3 extends over 16 amino acids. Germline V gene lookup returns CDR1 SGHRS and CDR2 YFSETQ. V was clipped by 4 bases and J by 0 bases, with 15 bases between them. Every isolated RNA sample was fully reverse transcribed, so sequencing captured expressed TCRB transcripts. Some clones are missing from TCRdb's copy, which holds only in-frame ones; the method was immunoSEQ multiplex PCR. The sample lists 600,000 or so clones, around 12% seen once, with around 0.12% in the top ten. Note on this clone: Its antigen is still unknown.

The sequenced sample consisted of naive CD4+ T cells from blood. This chain joins TRBV5-1 and TRBJ2-3; tentatively, D is TRBD1 or TRBD2 (6 bases each). The receptor's source is a man aged 25-40 years with type 1 diabetes. CDR3 residues: CASSSDGGRSTDTQYF. The CDR3 DNA reads as TGCGCCAGCAGCAGTGACGGGGGCCGGAGCACAGATACGCAGTATTTT.